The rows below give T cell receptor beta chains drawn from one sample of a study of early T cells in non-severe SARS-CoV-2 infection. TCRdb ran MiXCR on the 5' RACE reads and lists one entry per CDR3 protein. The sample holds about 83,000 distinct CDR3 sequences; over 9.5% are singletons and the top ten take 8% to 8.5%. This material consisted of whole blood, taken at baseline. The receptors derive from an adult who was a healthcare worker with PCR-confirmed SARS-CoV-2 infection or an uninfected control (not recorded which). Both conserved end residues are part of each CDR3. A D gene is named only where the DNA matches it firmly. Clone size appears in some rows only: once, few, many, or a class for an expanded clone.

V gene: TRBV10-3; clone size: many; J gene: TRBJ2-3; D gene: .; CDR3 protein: CAISSGRTSVDTQYF; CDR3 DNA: TGTGCCATCAGTAGCGGCAGGACGTCCGTCGATACGCAGTATTTT
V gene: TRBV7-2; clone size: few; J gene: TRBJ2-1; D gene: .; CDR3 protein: CASSPRLGNEQFF; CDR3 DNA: TGTGCCAGCAGCCCAAGACTCGGCAATGAGCAGTTCTTC
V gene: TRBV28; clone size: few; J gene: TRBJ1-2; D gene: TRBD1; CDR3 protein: CASSTGVYGYTF; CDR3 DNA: TGTGCCAGCAGTACAGGGGTCTATGGCTACACCTTC
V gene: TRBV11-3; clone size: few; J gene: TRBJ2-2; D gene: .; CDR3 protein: CASSPRSAGELFF; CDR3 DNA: TGTGCCAGCAGCCCTCGGTCGGCCGGGGAGCTGTTTTTT
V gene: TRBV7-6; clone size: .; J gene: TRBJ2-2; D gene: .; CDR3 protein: CASSSGADPNTGELFF; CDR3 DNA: TGTGCCAGCAGCTCGGGCGCAGATCCAAACACCGGGGAGCTGTTTTTT
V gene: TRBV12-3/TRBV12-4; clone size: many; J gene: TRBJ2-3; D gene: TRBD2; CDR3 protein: CASSRPTSGRPGDTQYF; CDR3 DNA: TGTGCCAGCAGTCGACCGACTAGCGGGAGACCTGGAGATACGCAGTATTTT
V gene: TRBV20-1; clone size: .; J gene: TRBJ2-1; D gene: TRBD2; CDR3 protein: CSAPGRGFSYNEHFF; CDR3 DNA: TGCAGTGCCCCCGGGAGGGGGTTCTCCTACAATGAGCATTTCTTC
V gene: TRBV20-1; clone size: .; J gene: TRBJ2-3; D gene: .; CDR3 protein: CSARGSQDTQYF; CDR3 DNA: TGCAGTGCTAGAGGTTCCCAGGATACGCAGTATTTT
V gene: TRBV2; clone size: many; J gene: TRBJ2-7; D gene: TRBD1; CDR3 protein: CASNPGTGGAEQYF; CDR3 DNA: TGTGCCAGCAACCCCGGGACAGGGGGCGCCGAGCAGTACTTC
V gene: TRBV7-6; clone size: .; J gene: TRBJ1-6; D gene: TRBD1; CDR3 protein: CASSLSAGGDSPLHF; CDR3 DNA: TGTGCCAGCAGCTTATCTGCAGGGGGGGATTCACCCCTCCACTTT
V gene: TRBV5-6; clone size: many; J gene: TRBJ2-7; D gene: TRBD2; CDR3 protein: CASSLGTAGGYEQYF; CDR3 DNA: TGTGCCAGCAGCTTGGGGACGGCGGGAGGCTACGAGCAGTACTTC
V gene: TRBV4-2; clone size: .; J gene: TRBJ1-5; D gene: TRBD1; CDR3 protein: CASGPGTGVLQPQHF; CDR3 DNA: TGTGCCAGCGGTCCCGGGACAGGCGTCCTTCAGCCCCAGCATTTT
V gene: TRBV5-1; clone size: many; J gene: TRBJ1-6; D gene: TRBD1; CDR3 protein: CASSLEQGDSPLHF; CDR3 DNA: TGCGCCAGCAGCTTGGAGCAGGGGGATTCACCCCTCCACTTT
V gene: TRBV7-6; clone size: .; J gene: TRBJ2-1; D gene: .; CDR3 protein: CASSLEAGSIEQFF; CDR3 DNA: TGTGCCAGCAGCTTAGAGGCGGGAAGCATTGAGCAGTTCTTC
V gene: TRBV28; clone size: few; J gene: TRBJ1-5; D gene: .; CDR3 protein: CASSLLGGQPQHF; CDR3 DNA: TGTGCCAGCAGTTTGTTGGGGGGACAGCCCCAGCATTTT
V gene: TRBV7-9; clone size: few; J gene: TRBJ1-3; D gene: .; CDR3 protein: CASVPSGFSSGNTIYF; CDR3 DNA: TGTGCCAGCGTACCCTCAGGGTTCTCTTCTGGAAACACCATATATTTT
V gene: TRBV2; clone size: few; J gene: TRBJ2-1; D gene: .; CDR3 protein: CASSDGPYNEQFF; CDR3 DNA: TGTGCCAGCAGTGATGGACCTTACAATGAGCAGTTCTTC
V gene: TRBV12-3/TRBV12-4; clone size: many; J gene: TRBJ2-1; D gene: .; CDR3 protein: CASSWTRSSYNEQFF; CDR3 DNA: TGTGCCAGCAGTTGGACAAGGAGCTCCTACAATGAGCAGTTCTTC
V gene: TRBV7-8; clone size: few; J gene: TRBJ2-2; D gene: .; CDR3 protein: CASSKKVGGELFF; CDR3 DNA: TGTGCCAGCAGCAAAAAGGTGGGAGGGGAGCTGTTTTTT
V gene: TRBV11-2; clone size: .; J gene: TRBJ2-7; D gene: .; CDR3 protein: CASSLAARRAYEQYF; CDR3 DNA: TGTGCCAGCAGCTTAGCCGCCCGGCGGGCCTACGAGCAGTACTTC
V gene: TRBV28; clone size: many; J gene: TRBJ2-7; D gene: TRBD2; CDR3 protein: CASREAGGGYEQYF; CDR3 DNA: TGTGCCAGCAGGGAAGCGGGAGGTGGATACGAGCAGTACTTC
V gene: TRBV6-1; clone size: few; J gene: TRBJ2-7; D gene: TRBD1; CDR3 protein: CASSVPGQGIYEQYF; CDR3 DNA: TGTGCCAGCAGTGTCCCGGGACAGGGTATATACGAGCAGTACTTC
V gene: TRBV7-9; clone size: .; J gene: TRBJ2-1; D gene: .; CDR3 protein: CASSLGSSAGEQFF; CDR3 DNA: TGTGCCAGCAGCTTAGGATCCTCCGCAGGTGAGCAGTTCTTC
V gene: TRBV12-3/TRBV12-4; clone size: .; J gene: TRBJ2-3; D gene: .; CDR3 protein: CASSLYLGELTDTQYF; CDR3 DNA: TGTGCCAGCAGTTTATATCTGGGAGAGTTGACGGATACGCAGTATTTT
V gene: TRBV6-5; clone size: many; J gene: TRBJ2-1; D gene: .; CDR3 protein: CASSYSGGNNEQFF; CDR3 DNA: TGTGCCAGCAGTTACTCGGGGGGCAACAATGAGCAGTTCTTC
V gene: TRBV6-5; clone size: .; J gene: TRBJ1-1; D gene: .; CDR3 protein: CASSPGGRTEAFF; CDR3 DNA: TGTGCCAGCAGTCCAGGCGGCCGAACTGAAGCTTTCTTT
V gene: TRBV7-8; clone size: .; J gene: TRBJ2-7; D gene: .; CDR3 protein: CASSRDFRRYEQYF; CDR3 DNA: TGTGCCAGCAGCCGGGACTTCCGTAGGTACGAGCAGTACTTC
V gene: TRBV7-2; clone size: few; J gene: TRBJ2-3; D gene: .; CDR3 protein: CASRGGRGTQYF; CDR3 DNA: TGTGCCAGTAGAGGTGGGCGAGGTACGCAGTATTTT
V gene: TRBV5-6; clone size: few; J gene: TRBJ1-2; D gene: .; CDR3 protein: CASSLAPGTSRSAGYTF; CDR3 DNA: TGTGCCAGCAGCTTGGCCCCCGGGACATCACGTAGCGCTGGCTACACCTTC
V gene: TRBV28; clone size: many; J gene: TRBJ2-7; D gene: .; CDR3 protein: CASGRGTPYEQYF; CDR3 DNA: TGTGCCAGCGGGCGCGGGACACCCTACGAGCAGTACTTC
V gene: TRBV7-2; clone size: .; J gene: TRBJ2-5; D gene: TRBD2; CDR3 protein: CASSLSLAGGEETQYF; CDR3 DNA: TGTGCCAGCAGCTTATCTCTAGCGGGAGGAGAAGAGACCCAGTACTTC
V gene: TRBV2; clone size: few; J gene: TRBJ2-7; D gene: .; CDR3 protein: CASSKDVGPSYEQYF; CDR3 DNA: TGTGCCAGCAGTAAGGACGTAGGTCCTTCCTACGAGCAGTACTTC
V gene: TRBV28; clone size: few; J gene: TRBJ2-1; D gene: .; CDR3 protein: CASSSGAASTYNEQFF; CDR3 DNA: TGTGCCAGCAGTTCGGGAGCGGCATCGACTTACAATGAGCAGTTCTTC
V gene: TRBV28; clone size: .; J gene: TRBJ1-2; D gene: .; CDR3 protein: CASQPGWSTGYTF; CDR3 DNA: TGTGCCAGCCAACCCGGTTGGAGTACCGGCTACACCTTC